This is a list of T cell receptor beta chains from one sample in a study of blood T cell repertoires in COVID-19. Using immunoSEQ multiplex PCR, the repertoire was profiled, and TCRdb retains in-frame clones only, with some absent. Of around 200,000 clones listed, around 87% are singletons. Material: peripheral blood. These receptors all stem from a man between 40 and 49 years old with active or convalescent COVID-19. The CDR3 runs from the conserved cysteine through the conserved F or W. The D gene is left open where the match is weak. For some rows the clone size is stated as once, few or many, or as a class when expanded; others skip it.

CDR3 length	D gene	clone size	V gene	J gene	CDR3 protein	CDR3 DNA
14	.	.	TRBV10-2	TRBJ2-1	CASSGAQGSNEQFF	TGCGCCAGCAGTGGGGCGCAGGGGTCCAATGAGCAGTTCTTC
16	TRBD2	.	TRBV5-1	TRBJ2-5	CASSLSSSGAQETQYF	TGCGCCAGCAGCTTGTCGTCTAGCGGGGCCCAAGAGACCCAGTACTTC
17	.	.	TRBV28	TRBJ1-5	CASSLSRTTYSNQPQHF	TGTGCCAGCAGTTTATCTAGGACAACTTATAGCAATCAGCCCCAGCATTTT
16	TRBD1	.	TRBV7-9	TRBJ1-1	CASSQDRGTRNTEAFF	TGTGCCAGCAGTCAGGACAGGGGGACCCGGAACACTGAAGCTTTCTTT
11	.	.	TRBV20-1	TRBJ2-1	CSAASGNEQFF	TGCAGTGCTGCCTCAGGGAATGAGCAGTTCTTC
15	.	.	TRBV5-1	TRBJ1-2	CASSLEGQVRYGYTF	TGCGCCAGCAGCTTGGAAGGTCAGGTACGCTATGGCTACACCTTC
14	.	.	TRBV12-5	TRBJ1-1	CASGPPKLRTEAFF	TGTGCTAGTGGTCCCCCAAAGTTGAGGACTGAAGCTTTCTTT
16	TRBD1	.	TRBV29-1	TRBJ1-2	CSVEPGDRESLYGYTF	TGCAGCGTTGAACCCGGGGACAGGGAGAGTCTTTATGGCTACACCTTC
14	TRBD1	.	TRBV6-2/TRBV6-3	TRBJ1-2	CASSYSTGGYGYTF	TGTGCCAGCAGTTACTCGACAGGGGGCTATGGCTACACCTTC
15	TRBD2	.	TRBV7-7	TRBJ2-1	CASSLVAGVYNEQFF	TGTGCTAGCAGCTTAGTAGCGGGGGTATACAATGAGCAGTTCTTC
14	.	.	TRBV14	TRBJ2-7	CASSQAGLTTWQYF	TGTGCCAGCAGCCAAGCCGGACTAACTACGTGGCAGTACTTC
12	.	.	TRBV19	TRBJ1-5	CASSQVPQPQHF	TGTGCCAGTTCACAGGTTCCCCAGCCCCAGCATTTT
15	.	.	TRBV21-1	TRBJ2-2	CASSKAGVNTGELFF	TGTGCCAGCAGCAAAGCAGGGGTCAACACCGGGGAGCTGTTTTTT
14	.	.	TRBV7-9	TRBJ1-4	CASSPGKGFEKLFF	TGTGCCAGCAGCCCAGGAAAGGGGTTTGAAAAACTGTTTTTT
14	.	few	TRBV6-2/TRBV6-3	TRBJ2-2	CASSYSWPTGELFF	TGTGCCAGCAGTTACTCATGGCCCACCGGGGAGCTGTTTTTT
14	.	.	TRBV2	TRBJ2-3	CASSVIGALDTQYF	TGTGCCAGCAGTGTAATAGGGGCTCTGGATACGCAGTATTTT
15	TRBD1	.	TRBV10-3	TRBJ1-1	CAISERQGANTEAFF	TGTGCCATCAGTGAAAGACAGGGGGCAAACACTGAAGCTTTCTTT
13	.	.	TRBV11-2	TRBJ1-1	CASSLLVNTEAFF	TGTGCCAGCAGCTTGTTAGTGAACACTGAAGCTTTCTTT
12	TRBD1	.	TRBV29-1	TRBJ1-2	CSVVWPGGGYTF	TGCAGCGTTGTATGGCCAGGGGGTGGCTACACCTTC
19	.	.	TRBV28	TRBJ1-4	CASSFPSRKQTGINEKLFF	TGTGCCAGCAGTTTTCCCTCCCGCAAACAGACAGGAATTAATGAAAAACTGTTTTTT
15	TRBD2	.	TRBV5-1	TRBJ2-5	CASSSAGGTPGTQYF	TGCGCCAGCAGCTCAGCGGGGGGGACACCCGGGACCCAGTACTTC
12	.	.	TRBV19	TRBJ1-1	CASSGQNTEAFF	TGTGCCAGTAGTGGACAGAACACTGAAGCTTTCTTT
15	TRBD2	.	TRBV28	TRBJ2-2	CASTKSGANTGELFF	TGTGCCAGCACCAAGAGCGGGGCGAACACCGGGGAGCTGTTTTTT
14	.	.	TRBV30	TRBJ1-5	CAWSVGQGTAPQHF	TGTGCCTGGAGTGTAGGGCAGGGGACGGCGCCCCAGCATTTT
16	.	.	TRBV5-1	TRBJ2-5	CASTEGALLNAETQYF	TGCGCCAGCACGGAGGGGGCGCTTCTGAATGCAGAGACCCAGTACTTC
13	.	.	TRBV2	TRBJ2-7	CASSGGISYEQYF	TGTGCCAGCAGTGGCGGAATCTCCTACGAGCAGTACTTC
17	TRBD1	.	TRBV11-2	TRBJ2-1	CASSYGKGQGAYNEQFF	TGTGCCAGCAGCTATGGCAAGGGACAGGGGGCTTACAATGAGCAGTTCTTC
14	.	.	TRBV5-5	TRBJ1-1	CASSSGQRLAEAFF	TGTGCCAGCAGCTCCGGACAGAGGTTGGCTGAAGCTTTCTTT
13	TRBD1	.	TRBV7-6	TRBJ2-2	CASSLTGSGELFF	TGTGCCAGCAGCTTGACAGGGTCGGGGGAGCTGTTTTTT
14	.	once	TRBV28	TRBJ1-2	CASPEPLRGGGYTF	TGTGCCAGCCCAGAACCGCTAAGGGGTGGTGGCTACACCTTC
16	TRBD1	.	TRBV10-1	TRBJ2-5	CASSVSGTGDQETQYF	TGCGCCAGCAGTGTGTCCGGGACAGGGGACCAAGAGACCCAGTACTTC
16	TRBD1	few	TRBV27	TRBJ2-7	CASSSYRGRSPYEQYF	TGTGCCAGCAGTTCCTACAGGGGGCGCAGTCCCTACGAGCAGTACTTC
14	.	.	TRBV15	TRBJ1-2	CATSNSGFLYGYTF	TGTGCCACCAGCAATTCGGGGTTTCTCTATGGCTACACCTTC
12	.	.	TRBV12-3/TRBV12-4	TRBJ2-7	CASSLGRLEQYF	TGTGCCAGCAGCTTGGGGAGACTGGAGCAGTACTTC
14	.	.	TRBV2	TRBJ1-1	CASSEVRVSTEAFF	TGTGCCAGCAGTGAAGTTCGGGTTAGCACTGAAGCTTTCTTT
12	.	.	TRBV30	TRBJ1-4	CAWRQLNEKLFF	TGTGCCTGGCGACAGTTGAATGAAAAACTGTTTTTT
15	.	.	TRBV29-1	TRBJ2-7	CSVGGAGPSNYEQYF	TGCAGCGTTGGGGGAGCCGGGCCCTCGAATTACGAGCAGTACTTC